A single T cell receptor beta chain is shown here with its context. This sample is drawn from a study of blood T cell repertoires in COVID-19. The CDR3 sequence is 15 residues long. The germline V gene encodes CDR1 LGHNA and CDR2 YSLEER. V was cut by 3 bases and J by 2 bases, with 14 bases left in between. Data came from immunoSEQ multiplex PCR; TCRdb stores just in-frame clones and leaves some out. The sample holds roughly 100,000 clones, around 90% seen once. This sequence originates from a man aged 50-59 years in a cohort sampled during active COVID-19. Source material: peripheral blood. The chain carries TRBV4-3 and TRBJ2-7; a possible D gene is TRBD1 (5 bases). The CDR3: CASSHGAAAPYEQYF. As DNA, the CDR3 is TGCGCCAGCAGCCATGGGGCCGCAGCCCCCTACGAGCAGTACTTC.